These T cell receptor beta chains were read from a single sample in a study of cytomegalovirus exposure and HLA in healthy donors. Produced via immunoSEQ multiplex PCR; TCRdb's table is partial and in-frame only. The sample shows about 82,000 clones, approximately 93% of them seen only once. What was sequenced was PBMCs. The receptor set was obtained from a man younger than 35 in good health and CMV-seronegative. The CDR3 runs from the conserved cysteine through the conserved F or W. Fields, in order: CDR3 DNA, CDR3 protein, J gene, CDR3 length, clone size, V gene, D gene. The D gene is left open where the match is weak. Clone size is stated in some rows and not others, as once, few, many or a class when expanded.

CDR3nt: TGTGCCAGCAGTTACTTAGGGGTCCTGGGGGAGCAGTACTTC
CDR3aa: CASSYLGVLGEQYF
j_gene: TRBJ2-7
len: 14
abundance: -
v_gene: TRBV6-5
d_gene: -

CDR3nt: TGTGCCAGCTCCGACGTAAGGACAGTCCGTTGGGAGACCCAGTACTTC
CDR3aa: CASSDVRTVRWETQYF
j_gene: TRBJ2-5
len: 16
abundance: -
v_gene: TRBV18
d_gene: -

CDR3nt: TGTGCCAGCAGTGAGGGGGATCAGCCCCAGCATTTT
CDR3aa: CASSEGDQPQHF
j_gene: TRBJ1-5
len: 12
abundance: -
v_gene: TRBV7-8
d_gene: -

CDR3nt: TGCAGCGCCAACAGGGGGCGGAATGAGCAGTTCTTC
CDR3aa: CSANRGRNEQFF
j_gene: TRBJ2-1
len: 12
abundance: -
v_gene: TRBV29-1
d_gene: TRBD1

CDR3nt: TGTGCCAGCAGCTTGTACAGGGGTACTGAAGCTTTCTTT
CDR3aa: CASSLYRGTEAFF
j_gene: TRBJ1-1
len: 13
abundance: -
v_gene: TRBV5-6
d_gene: TRBD1

CDR3nt: TGTGCCAGCAGTCCTAAGGGGGCTGTTGGAAACACCATATATTTT
CDR3aa: CASSPKGAVGNTIYF
j_gene: TRBJ1-3
len: 15
abundance: -
v_gene: TRBV27
d_gene: TRBD1

CDR3nt: TGTGCCAGCAGTGCCGGCGCGGGGGGGCCGGGTGAGCAGTTCTTC
CDR3aa: CASSAGAGGPGEQFF
j_gene: TRBJ2-1
len: 15
abundance: -
v_gene: TRBV6-4
d_gene: TRBD2

CDR3nt: TGTGCCAGCAGCTTAGTCGGGAGGGCGGGGGCTGAAAAACTGTTTTTT
CDR3aa: CASSLVGRAGAEKLFF
j_gene: TRBJ1-4
len: 16
abundance: -
v_gene: TRBV7-9
d_gene: -

CDR3nt: TGTGCCAGCAGCTTGGACCGGGGGGGCTCAGATACGCAGTATTTT
CDR3aa: CASSLDRGGSDTQYF
j_gene: TRBJ2-3
len: 15
abundance: -
v_gene: TRBV5-4
d_gene: TRBD2

CDR3nt: TGTGCCAGTGGTGCCGTGGGACAGCTCTACGAGCAGTACTTC
CDR3aa: CASGAVGQLYEQYF
j_gene: TRBJ2-7
len: 14
abundance: -
v_gene: TRBV19
d_gene: TRBD1

CDR3nt: TGTGCCAGCAGGGGACAGGGCTCCGGCAATGAGCAGTTCTTC
CDR3aa: CASRGQGSGNEQFF
j_gene: TRBJ2-1
len: 14
abundance: -
v_gene: TRBV6-6
d_gene: TRBD1

CDR3nt: TGTGCCAGTAGTACCGGGACAGGGGGCGGAAATACGCAGTATTTT
CDR3aa: CASSTGTGGGNTQYF
j_gene: TRBJ2-3
len: 15
abundance: -
v_gene: TRBV19
d_gene: TRBD1

CDR3nt: TGCGCCAGCAGTCAATGTAGCTCGGTTTACTGGCAACCGGAAGCTTTCTTT
CDR3aa: CASSQCSSVYWQPEAFF
j_gene: TRBJ1-1
len: 17
abundance: -
v_gene: TRBV23-1
d_gene: -

CDR3nt: TGCGCCAGCAGCTCCACTAGCGGGGGGACCTACGAGCAGTACTTC
CDR3aa: CASSSTSGGTYEQYF
j_gene: TRBJ2-7
len: 15
abundance: -
v_gene: TRBV5-1
d_gene: TRBD2

CDR3nt: TGTGCCAGTAGGGTGGGACAGGGGGCGCTTGGCTACACCTTC
CDR3aa: CASRVGQGALGYTF
j_gene: TRBJ1-2
len: 14
abundance: -
v_gene: TRBV19
d_gene: TRBD1

CDR3nt: TGTGCCAGCAGCCAGGACAGGGGGACTGAAGCTTTCTTT
CDR3aa: CASSQDRGTEAFF
j_gene: TRBJ1-1
len: 13
abundance: -
v_gene: TRBV6-5
d_gene: TRBD1

CDR3nt: TGCGCCAGCAGCTTGACAGGGAGTATTGGTGGAAACACCATATATTTT
CDR3aa: CASSLTGSIGGNTIYF
j_gene: TRBJ1-3
len: 16
abundance: -
v_gene: TRBV5-1
d_gene: -

CDR3nt: TGCGCCAGCAGCCAAGATGGCTCAGGGCGTGAAAAACTGTTTTTT
CDR3aa: CASSQDGSGREKLFF
j_gene: TRBJ1-4
len: 15
abundance: once
v_gene: TRBV4-1
d_gene: -

CDR3nt: TGTGCCTGGAGTAAGGCGGGAGCCACAGATACGCAGTATTTT
CDR3aa: CAWSKAGATDTQYF
j_gene: TRBJ2-3
len: 14
abundance: -
v_gene: TRBV30
d_gene: TRBD2

CDR3nt: TGCGCCAGCAGCTTGGGGGACAGGAGCTCCTACGAGCAGTACTTC
CDR3aa: CASSLGDRSSYEQYF
j_gene: TRBJ2-7
len: 15
abundance: -
v_gene: TRBV5-1
d_gene: TRBD1

CDR3nt: TGTGCCAGCAGTTTCCAGTCACAGGGGGGGCATGAGCAGTTCTTC
CDR3aa: CASSFQSQGGHEQFF
j_gene: TRBJ2-1
len: 15
abundance: -
v_gene: TRBV27
d_gene: -

CDR3nt: TGTGCCAGCAGCTTGTATCCTAACACTGAAGCTTTCTTT
CDR3aa: CASSLYPNTEAFF
j_gene: TRBJ1-1
len: 13
abundance: -
v_gene: TRBV5-4
d_gene: -

CDR3nt: TGTGCCAGCAGATCGTCAGGGGCGAGCTCCTACGAGCAGTACTTC
CDR3aa: CASRSSGASSYEQYF
j_gene: TRBJ2-7
len: 15
abundance: -
v_gene: TRBV28
d_gene: -

CDR3nt: TGTGCCAGCAGCTACTGGGACAGGGGGAACGAGCAGTACTTC
CDR3aa: CASSYWDRGNEQYF
j_gene: TRBJ2-7
len: 14
abundance: -
v_gene: TRBV11-3
d_gene: TRBD1

CDR3nt: TGTGCCAGCAGTTTAGACTCCCCGGCCACTGAAGCTTTCTTT
CDR3aa: CASSLDSPATEAFF
j_gene: TRBJ1-1
len: 14
abundance: -
v_gene: TRBV6-5
d_gene: -

CDR3nt: TGTGCCAGCAGCTTGGTGGTTAGCGCATACAATGAGCAGTTCTTC
CDR3aa: CASSLVVSAYNEQFF
j_gene: TRBJ2-1
len: 15
abundance: -
v_gene: TRBV5-4
d_gene: -

CDR3nt: TGTGCCAGCAGCCTGGGACAGGCGAACACTGAAGCTTTCTTT
CDR3aa: CASSLGQANTEAFF
j_gene: TRBJ1-1
len: 14
abundance: -
v_gene: TRBV5-4
d_gene: TRBD1

CDR3nt: TGTGCCAGCAGCCGCCGGGATACAAACACTGAAGCTTTCTTT
CDR3aa: CASSRRDTNTEAFF
j_gene: TRBJ1-1
len: 14
abundance: -
v_gene: TRBV4-2
d_gene: -

CDR3nt: TGTGCCAGCAGCGTAGGTAGTAGCGGGGGCTACAATGAGCAGTTCTTC
CDR3aa: CASSVGSSGGYNEQFF
j_gene: TRBJ2-1
len: 16
abundance: -
v_gene: TRBV9
d_gene: TRBD2

CDR3nt: TGTGCCAGCAGTAGGAGGGAGACAGATACGCAGTATTTT
CDR3aa: CASSRRETDTQYF
j_gene: TRBJ2-3
len: 13
abundance: -
v_gene: TRBV6-4
d_gene: -

CDR3nt: TGTGCCAGCAGCTTATCCCAGGGAATGGGTGGAAACACCATATATTTT
CDR3aa: CASSLSQGMGGNTIYF
j_gene: TRBJ1-3
len: 16
abundance: once
v_gene: TRBV11-3
d_gene: -

CDR3nt: TGTGCCATCGCCGGGACAGGGAGGGTTGCTGAGCAGTTCTTC
CDR3aa: CAIAGTGRVAEQFF
j_gene: TRBJ2-1
len: 14
abundance: -
v_gene: TRBV10-3
d_gene: TRBD1

CDR3nt: TGTGCCAGCAGCTGGAGGACAGGGAGAGAAGAAGATACGCAGTATTTT
CDR3aa: CASSWRTGREEDTQYF
j_gene: TRBJ2-3
len: 16
abundance: -
v_gene: TRBV5-4
d_gene: TRBD1

CDR3nt: TGTGCCAGTAGTATCCTAGGCAGCTTTGCAACTAATGAAAAACTGTTTTTT
CDR3aa: CASSILGSFATNEKLFF
j_gene: TRBJ1-4
len: 17
abundance: once
v_gene: TRBV19
d_gene: -

CDR3nt: TGTGCCAGCAGCTTAGTCCTAGCCTTAAAGTATGGCTACACCTTC
CDR3aa: CASSLVLALKYGYTF
j_gene: TRBJ1-2
len: 15
abundance: -
v_gene: TRBV7-2
d_gene: -

CDR3nt: TGTGCCAGCAGCTTAGGTAGCGGGGGGCCGGCGGGTACGCAGTATTTT
CDR3aa: CASSLGSGGPAGTQYF
j_gene: TRBJ2-3
len: 16
abundance: -
v_gene: TRBV11-2
d_gene: TRBD2

CDR3nt: TGTGCCTGGAGTGCCTGGGAGACCATTCAGTACTTC
CDR3aa: CAWSAWETIQYF
j_gene: TRBJ2-4
len: 12
abundance: -
v_gene: TRBV30
d_gene: -

CDR3nt: TGCGCCAGCAGCCCCCTGACGGACATGAGCACTGAAGCTTTCTTT
CDR3aa: CASSPLTDMSTEAFF
j_gene: TRBJ1-1
len: 15
abundance: -
v_gene: TRBV5-1
d_gene: -

CDR3nt: TGTGCCAGCAGTCCTACTAGTGGGGTATTATATGGCTACACCTTC
CDR3aa: CASSPTSGVLYGYTF
j_gene: TRBJ1-2
len: 15
abundance: -
v_gene: TRBV13
d_gene: -

CDR3nt: TGTGCCAGCACAGGGGGTTACGTGGACGAGCAGTACTTC
CDR3aa: CASTGGYVDEQYF
j_gene: TRBJ2-7
len: 13
abundance: -
v_gene: TRBV7-9
d_gene: TRBD1

CDR3nt: TGTGCCAGCAGCTTAGAAGGAGCGGGAGGGCCATACAATGAGCAGTTCTTC
CDR3aa: CASSLEGAGGPYNEQFF
j_gene: TRBJ2-1
len: 17
abundance: -
v_gene: TRBV11-2
d_gene: TRBD2

CDR3nt: TGCGCCAGCAGCTTGAAACAGGGAAACAATGAGCAGTTCTTC
CDR3aa: CASSLKQGNNEQFF
j_gene: TRBJ2-1
len: 14
abundance: -
v_gene: TRBV5-1
d_gene: -

CDR3nt: TGTGCCTGGAGTGCGACAGGGTTACTCACAGATACGCAGTATTTT
CDR3aa: CAWSATGLLTDTQYF
j_gene: TRBJ2-3
len: 15
abundance: -
v_gene: TRBV30
d_gene: TRBD1

CDR3nt: TGTGCCAGCACCCTGGGGGGTCCCATCGAGGATGGCTACACCTTC
CDR3aa: CASTLGGPIEDGYTF
j_gene: TRBJ1-2
len: 15
abundance: -
v_gene: TRBV13
d_gene: -

CDR3nt: TGTGCCAGCTCACCTAGGGGGAAGGTCGCGAACACCGGGGAGCTGTTTTTT
CDR3aa: CASSPRGKVANTGELFF
j_gene: TRBJ2-2
len: 17
abundance: -
v_gene: TRBV18
d_gene: -

CDR3nt: TGTGCCAGCAGCTTGACAGGGGGAACTGAAGCTTTCTTT
CDR3aa: CASSLTGGTEAFF
j_gene: TRBJ1-1
len: 13
abundance: few
v_gene: TRBV11-3
d_gene: TRBD1

CDR3nt: TGTGCCAGCAGGTACGCGGAAGAGACCCAGTACTTC
CDR3aa: CASRYAEETQYF
j_gene: TRBJ2-5
len: 12
abundance: -
v_gene: TRBV5-4
d_gene: -

CDR3nt: TGTGCCAGCAGCTTAGTAGGGGGCGGCGGGGAGACCCAGTACTTC
CDR3aa: CASSLVGGGGETQYF
j_gene: TRBJ2-5
len: 15
abundance: -
v_gene: TRBV7-9
d_gene: TRBD1

CDR3nt: TGCGCCAGCAGCTTGCCGGGGTCACCCCTCCACTTT
CDR3aa: CASSLPGSPLHF
j_gene: TRBJ1-6
len: 12
abundance: few
v_gene: TRBV5-1
d_gene: -

CDR3nt: TGTGCCTCCAACCAGAAGGACAGGAAGAATGAAAAACTGTTTTTT
CDR3aa: CASNQKDRKNEKLFF
j_gene: TRBJ1-4
len: 15
abundance: -
v_gene: TRBV30
d_gene: TRBD1

CDR3nt: TGTGCCGTCACAGCCGCTGAAGCTTTCTTT
CDR3aa: CAVTAAEAFF
j_gene: TRBJ1-1
len: 10
abundance: -
v_gene: TRBV11-3
d_gene: -

CDR3nt: TGTGCCAGCAGCGCGGACAGACAAGAGACCCAGTACTTC
CDR3aa: CASSADRQETQYF
j_gene: TRBJ2-5
len: 13
abundance: -
v_gene: TRBV5-8
d_gene: -

CDR3nt: TGCGCCAGCAGCTCTAAGGGGAGCACAGATACGCAGTATTTT
CDR3aa: CASSSKGSTDTQYF
j_gene: TRBJ2-3
len: 14
abundance: -
v_gene: TRBV5-1
d_gene: -

CDR3nt: TGTGCCAGCAGCTTATTAGTGGACAGGGGGCGAGAAAAACTGTTTTTT
CDR3aa: CASSLLVDRGREKLFF
j_gene: TRBJ1-4
len: 16
abundance: -
v_gene: TRBV7-9
d_gene: TRBD1